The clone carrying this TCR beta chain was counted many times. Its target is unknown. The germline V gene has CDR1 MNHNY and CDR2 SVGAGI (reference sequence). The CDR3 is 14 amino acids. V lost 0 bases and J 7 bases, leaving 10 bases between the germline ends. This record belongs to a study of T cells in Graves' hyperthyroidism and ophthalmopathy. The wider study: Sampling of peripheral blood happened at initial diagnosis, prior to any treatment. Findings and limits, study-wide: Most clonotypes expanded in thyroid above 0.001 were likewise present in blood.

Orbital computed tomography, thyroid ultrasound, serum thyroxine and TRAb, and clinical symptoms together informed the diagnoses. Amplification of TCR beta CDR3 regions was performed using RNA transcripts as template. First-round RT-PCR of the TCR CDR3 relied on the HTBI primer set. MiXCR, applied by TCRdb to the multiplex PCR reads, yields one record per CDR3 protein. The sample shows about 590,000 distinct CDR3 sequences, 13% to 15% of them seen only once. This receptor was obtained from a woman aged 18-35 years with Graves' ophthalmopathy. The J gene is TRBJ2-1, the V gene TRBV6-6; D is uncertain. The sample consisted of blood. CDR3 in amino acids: CASSYSWQLNEQFF. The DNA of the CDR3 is TGTGCCAGCAGTTACTCCTGGCAGTTAAATGAGCAGTTCTTC.